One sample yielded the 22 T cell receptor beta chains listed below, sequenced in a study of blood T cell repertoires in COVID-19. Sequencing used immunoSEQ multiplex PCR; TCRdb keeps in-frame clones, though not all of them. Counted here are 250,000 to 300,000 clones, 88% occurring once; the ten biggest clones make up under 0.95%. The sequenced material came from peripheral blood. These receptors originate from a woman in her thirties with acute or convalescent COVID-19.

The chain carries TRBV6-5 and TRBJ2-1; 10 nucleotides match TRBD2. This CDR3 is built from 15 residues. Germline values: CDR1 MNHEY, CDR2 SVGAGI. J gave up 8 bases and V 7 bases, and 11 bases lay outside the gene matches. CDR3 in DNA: TGTGCCAGCACCCCACTAGCGGGATGGTCTCATGAGCAGTTCTTC. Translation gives CASTPLAGWSHEQFF.

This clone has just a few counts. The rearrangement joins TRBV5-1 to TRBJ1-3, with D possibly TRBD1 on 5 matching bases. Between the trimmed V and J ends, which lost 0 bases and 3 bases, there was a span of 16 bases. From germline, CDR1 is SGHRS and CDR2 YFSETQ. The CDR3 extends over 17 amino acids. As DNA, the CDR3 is TGCGCCAGCAGCTTGGAGTTTCTGACAGACAATGGAAACACCATATATTTT. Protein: CASSLEFLTDNGNTIYF.

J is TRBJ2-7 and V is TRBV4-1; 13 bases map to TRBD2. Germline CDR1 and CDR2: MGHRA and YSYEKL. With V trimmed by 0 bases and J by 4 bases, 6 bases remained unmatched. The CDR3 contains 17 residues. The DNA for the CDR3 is TGCGCCAGCAGCCAAGATTCCATGACTAGCGGGAGGTACGAGCAGTACTTC. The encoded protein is CASSQDSMTSGRYEQYF.

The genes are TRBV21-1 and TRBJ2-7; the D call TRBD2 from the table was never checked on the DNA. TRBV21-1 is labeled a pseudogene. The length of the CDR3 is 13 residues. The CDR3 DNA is TGTGCCAGCAGCCGTGGGACTAGCTACGAGCAGTACTTC. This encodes CASSRGTSYEQYF.

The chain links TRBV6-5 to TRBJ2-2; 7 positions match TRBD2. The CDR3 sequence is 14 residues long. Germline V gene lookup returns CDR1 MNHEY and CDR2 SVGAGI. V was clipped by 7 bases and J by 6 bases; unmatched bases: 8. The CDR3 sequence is CASTQKTSSGELFF. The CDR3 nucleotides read TGTGCCAGCACCCAGAAGACTAGCTCCGGGGAGCTGTTTTTT.

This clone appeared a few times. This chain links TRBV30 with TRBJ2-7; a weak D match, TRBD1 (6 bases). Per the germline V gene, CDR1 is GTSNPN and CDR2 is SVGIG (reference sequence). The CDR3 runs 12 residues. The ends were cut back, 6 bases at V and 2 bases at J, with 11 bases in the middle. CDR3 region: CACRTATYEQYF. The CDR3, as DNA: TGTGCCTGTCGGACAGCCACCTACGAGCAGTACTTC.

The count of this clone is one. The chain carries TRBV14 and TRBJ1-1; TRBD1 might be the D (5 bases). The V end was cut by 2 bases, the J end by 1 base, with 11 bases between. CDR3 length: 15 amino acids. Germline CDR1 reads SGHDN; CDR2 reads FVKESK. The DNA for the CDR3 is TGTGCCAGCAGCCAACTCGACAGTAGGAACACTGAAGCTTTCTTT. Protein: CASSQLDSRNTEAFF.

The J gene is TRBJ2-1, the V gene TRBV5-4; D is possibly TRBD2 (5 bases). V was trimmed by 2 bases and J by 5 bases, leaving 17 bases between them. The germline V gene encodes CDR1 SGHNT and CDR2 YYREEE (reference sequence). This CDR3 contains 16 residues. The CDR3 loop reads CASSFLRLRANNEQFF. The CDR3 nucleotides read TGTGCCAGCAGCTTTCTTCGGCTGCGGGCTAACAATGAGCAGTTCTTC.

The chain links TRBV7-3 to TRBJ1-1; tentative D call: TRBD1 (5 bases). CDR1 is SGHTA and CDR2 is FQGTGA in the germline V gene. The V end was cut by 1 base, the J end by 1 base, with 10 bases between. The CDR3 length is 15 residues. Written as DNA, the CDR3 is TGTGCCAGCAGCTTAAGTACAGGATGGAACACTGAAGCTTTCTTT. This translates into CASSLSTGWNTEAFF.

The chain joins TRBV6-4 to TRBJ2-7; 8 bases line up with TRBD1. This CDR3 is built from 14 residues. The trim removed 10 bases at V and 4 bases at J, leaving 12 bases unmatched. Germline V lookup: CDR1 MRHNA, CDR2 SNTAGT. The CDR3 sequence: CATNLQGVRYEQYF. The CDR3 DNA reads TGTGCCACCAATTTACAGGGGGTTAGGTACGAGCAGTACTTC.

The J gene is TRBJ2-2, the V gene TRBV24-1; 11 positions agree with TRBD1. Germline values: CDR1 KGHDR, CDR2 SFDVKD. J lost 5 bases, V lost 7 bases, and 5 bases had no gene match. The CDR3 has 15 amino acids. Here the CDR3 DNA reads TGTGCCACCAGGGGGGGACAGGGGGAGACCGGGGAGCTGTTTTTT. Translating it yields CATRGGQGETGELFF.

The CDR3, as DNA: TGTGCCAGCAGCGGTCGGACAGGGAACTATGGCTACACCTTC. It yields the protein CASSGRTGNYGYTF. The rearrangement joins TRBV7-2 to TRBJ1-2, with TRBD1 matching 8 bases. Germline values: CDR1 SGHTA, CDR2 FQGNSA. The CDR3 covers 14 residues. V lost 5 bases, J lost 2 bases, and 4 bases stayed unmatched.

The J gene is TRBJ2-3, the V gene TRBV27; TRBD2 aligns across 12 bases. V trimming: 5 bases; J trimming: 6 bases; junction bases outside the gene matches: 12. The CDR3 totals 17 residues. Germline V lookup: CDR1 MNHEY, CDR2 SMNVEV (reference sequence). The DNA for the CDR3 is TGTGCCAGCAGTATTACTTGGGCTAGCGGGAGGGGGGATACGCAGTATTTT. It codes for CASSITWASGRGDTQYF.

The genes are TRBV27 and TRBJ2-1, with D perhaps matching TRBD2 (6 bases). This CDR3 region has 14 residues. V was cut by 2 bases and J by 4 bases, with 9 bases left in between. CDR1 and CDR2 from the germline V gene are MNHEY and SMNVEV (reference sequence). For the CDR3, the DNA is TGTGCCAGCAGTTTAAGTGGGGGGTACAATGAGCAGTTCTTC. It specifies CASSLSGGYNEQFF.

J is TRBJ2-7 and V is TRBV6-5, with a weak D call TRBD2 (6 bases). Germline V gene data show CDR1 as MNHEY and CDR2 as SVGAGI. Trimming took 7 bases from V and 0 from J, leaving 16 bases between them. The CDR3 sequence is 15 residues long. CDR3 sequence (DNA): TGTGCCAGCAAAATGATACCGGGAGACTCCTACGAGCAGTACTTC. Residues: CASKMIPGDSYEQYF.

The CDR3 loop reads CATSGVGQGQTDTQYF. The CDR3 DNA sequence: TGTGCCACCAGTGGAGTGGGACAGGGTCAGACAGATACGCAGTATTTT. The V gene is TRBV24-1, the J gene TRBJ2-3; 9 bases agree with TRBD1. V shed 5 bases, J shed 3 bases, and the junction held 8 bases outside the gene matches. The CDR3 is 16 amino acids. Germline loops: CDR1 KGHDR, CDR2 SFDVKD.

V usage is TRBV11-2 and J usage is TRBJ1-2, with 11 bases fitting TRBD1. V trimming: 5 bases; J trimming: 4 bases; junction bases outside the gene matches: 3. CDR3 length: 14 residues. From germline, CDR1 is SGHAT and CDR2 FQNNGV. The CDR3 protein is CASSRGTGGYGYTF. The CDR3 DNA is TGTGCCAGCAGCAGAGGGACAGGGGGCTATGGCTACACCTTC.

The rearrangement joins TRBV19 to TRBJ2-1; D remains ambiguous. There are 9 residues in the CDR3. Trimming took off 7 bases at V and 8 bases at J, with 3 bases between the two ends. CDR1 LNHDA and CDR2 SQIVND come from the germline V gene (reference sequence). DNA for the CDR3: TGTGCCAGTACCGATGAGCAGTTCTTC. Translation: CASTDEQFF.

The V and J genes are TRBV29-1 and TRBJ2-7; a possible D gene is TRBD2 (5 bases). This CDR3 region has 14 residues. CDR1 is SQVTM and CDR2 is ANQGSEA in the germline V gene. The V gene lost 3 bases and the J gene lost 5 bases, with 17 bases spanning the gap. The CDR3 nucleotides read TGCAGCGTTGAGAATTCCGGGAACTTGGACGAGCAGTACTTC. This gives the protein CSVENSGNLDEQYF.

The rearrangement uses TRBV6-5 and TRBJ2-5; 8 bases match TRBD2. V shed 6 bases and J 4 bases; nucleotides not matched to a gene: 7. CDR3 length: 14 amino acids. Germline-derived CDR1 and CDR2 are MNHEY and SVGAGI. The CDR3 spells CASRSGLAGETQYF. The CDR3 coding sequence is TGTGCCAGCAGGTCCGGGCTAGCGGGAGAGACCCAGTACTTC.

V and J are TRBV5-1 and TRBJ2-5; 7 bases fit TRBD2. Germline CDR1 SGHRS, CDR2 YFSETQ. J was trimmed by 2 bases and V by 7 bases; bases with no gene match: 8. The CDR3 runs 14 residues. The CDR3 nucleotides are TGCGCCAGCGGGACTACGGGGGTTCAAGAGACCCAGTACTTC. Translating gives CASGTTGVQETQYF. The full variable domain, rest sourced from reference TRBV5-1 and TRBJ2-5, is KAGVTQTPRYLIKTRGQQVTLSCSPISGHRSVSWYQQTPGQGLQFLFEYFSETQRNKGNFPGRFSGRQFSNSRSEMNVSTLELGDSALYLCASGTTGVQETQYFGPGTRLLVL.

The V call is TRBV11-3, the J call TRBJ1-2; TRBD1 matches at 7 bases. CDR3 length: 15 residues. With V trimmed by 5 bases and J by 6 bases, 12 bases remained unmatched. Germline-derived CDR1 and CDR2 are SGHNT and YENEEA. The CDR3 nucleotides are TGTGCCAGCAGCCACCATGAGGGGGCGCGTGATGGCTACACCTTC. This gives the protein CASSHHEGARDGYTF.